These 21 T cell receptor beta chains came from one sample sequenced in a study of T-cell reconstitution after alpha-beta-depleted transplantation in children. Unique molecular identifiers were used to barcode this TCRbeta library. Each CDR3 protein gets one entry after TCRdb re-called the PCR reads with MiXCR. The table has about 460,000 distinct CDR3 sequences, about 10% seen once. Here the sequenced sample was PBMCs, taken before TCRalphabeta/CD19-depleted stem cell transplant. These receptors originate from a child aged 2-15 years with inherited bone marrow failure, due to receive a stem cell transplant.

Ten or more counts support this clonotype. For the CDR3, the DNA is TGTGCCAGCAGCCAAGATCTAGGGCTTACAGATACGCAGTATTTT. It translates to CASSQDLGLTDTQYF. The V and J genes are TRBV3-1 and TRBJ2-3, with no clear D. V shed 0 bases and J shed 3 bases, with 10 bases lying between them. The CDR3 extends over 15 amino acids. The V gene's germline CDR1 is LGHDT and CDR2 YNNKEL (reference sequence).

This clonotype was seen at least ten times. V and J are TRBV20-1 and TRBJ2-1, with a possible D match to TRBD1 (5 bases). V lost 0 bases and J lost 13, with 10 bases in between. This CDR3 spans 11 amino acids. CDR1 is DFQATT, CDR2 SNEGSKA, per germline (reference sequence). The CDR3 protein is CSARDLGPQFF. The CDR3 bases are TGCAGTGCTAGAGATTTGGGGCCTCAGTTCTTC.

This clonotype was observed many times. CDR3 sequence (DNA): TGCAGCGTTGGTCAGGGGGCGTTTCAGCCCCAGCATTTT. Residues: CSVGQGAFQPQHF. The genes are TRBV29-1 and TRBJ1-5, with TRBD1 identical over 8 bases. The ends lost 4 bases at V and 6 bases at J; junction bases unmatched: 5. Germline-derived CDR1 and CDR2 are SQVTM and ANQGSEA. The CDR3 loop spans 13 amino acids.

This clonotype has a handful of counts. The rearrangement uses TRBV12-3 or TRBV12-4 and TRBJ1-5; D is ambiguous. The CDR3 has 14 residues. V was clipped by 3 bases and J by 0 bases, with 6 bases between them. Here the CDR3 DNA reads TGTGCCAGCAGTTTGCAGTATAGCAATCAGCCCCAGCATTTT. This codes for CASSLQYSNQPQHF.

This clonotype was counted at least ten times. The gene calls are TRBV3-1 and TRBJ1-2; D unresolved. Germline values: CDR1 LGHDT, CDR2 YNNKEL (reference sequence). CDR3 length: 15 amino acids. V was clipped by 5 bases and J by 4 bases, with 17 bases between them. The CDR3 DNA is TGTGCCAGCAGCAAAAGAGGAAGGAGTTTCTATGGCTACACCTTC. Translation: CASSKRGRSFYGYTF. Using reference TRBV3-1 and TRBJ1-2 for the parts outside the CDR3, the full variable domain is DTAVSQTPKYLVTQMGNDKSIKCEQNLGHDTMYWYKQDSKKFLKIMFSYNNKELIINETVPNRFSPKSPDKAHLNLHINSLELGDSAVYFCASSKRGRSFYGYTFGSGTRLTVV.

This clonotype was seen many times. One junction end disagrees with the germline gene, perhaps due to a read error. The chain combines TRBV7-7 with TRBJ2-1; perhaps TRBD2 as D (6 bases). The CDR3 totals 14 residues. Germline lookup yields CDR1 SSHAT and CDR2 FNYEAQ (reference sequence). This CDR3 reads CASSRSSAYNEQFF. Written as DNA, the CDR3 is TGTGCTAGCAGCCGATCTAGCGCATACAATGAGCAGTTCTTC.

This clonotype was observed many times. The CDR3 sequence is CASSLNSGAVREQFF. CDR3 DNA: TGTGCCAGCAGCTTAAATAGCGGAGCAGTACGGGAGCAGTTCTTC. This chain links TRBV7-9 with TRBJ2-1; perhaps TRBD2 as D (6 bases). The V end lost 2 bases, the J end lost 10 bases, and 18 bases lay between the germline ends. Germline V gene sequence: CDR1 SEHNR, CDR2 FQNEAQ (reference sequence). This CDR3 comprises 15 residues.

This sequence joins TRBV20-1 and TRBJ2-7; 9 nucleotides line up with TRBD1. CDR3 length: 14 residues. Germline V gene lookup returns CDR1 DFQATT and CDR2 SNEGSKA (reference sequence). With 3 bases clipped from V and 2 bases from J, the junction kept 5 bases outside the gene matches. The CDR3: CSASPGTGPYEQYF. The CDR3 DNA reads TGCAGTGCTAGCCCCGGGACAGGGCCCTACGAGCAGTACTTC.

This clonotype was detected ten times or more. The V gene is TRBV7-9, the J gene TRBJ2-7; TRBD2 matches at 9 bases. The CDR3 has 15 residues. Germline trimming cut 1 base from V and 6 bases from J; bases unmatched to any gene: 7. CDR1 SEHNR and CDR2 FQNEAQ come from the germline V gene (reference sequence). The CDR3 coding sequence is TGTGCCAGCAGCTTAGGGCGGGAGGGCCCCCGCGAGCAGTACTTC. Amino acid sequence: CASSLGREGPREQYF.

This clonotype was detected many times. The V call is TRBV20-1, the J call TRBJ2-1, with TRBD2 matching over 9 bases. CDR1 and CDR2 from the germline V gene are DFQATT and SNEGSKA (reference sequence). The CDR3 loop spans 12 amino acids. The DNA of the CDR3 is TGCAGGCGGGGGGGGAGGCGCAATGAGCAGTTCTTC. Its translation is CRRGGRRNEQFF.

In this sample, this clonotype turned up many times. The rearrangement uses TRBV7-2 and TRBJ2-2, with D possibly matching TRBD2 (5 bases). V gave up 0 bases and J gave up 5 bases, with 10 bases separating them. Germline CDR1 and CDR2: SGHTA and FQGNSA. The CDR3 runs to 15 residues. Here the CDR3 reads CASSLALPGTGELFF. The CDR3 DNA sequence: TGTGCCAGCAGCTTAGCGCTGCCGGGGACCGGGGAGCTGTTTTTT.

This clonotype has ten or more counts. The CDR3 DNA is TGTGCCACCAGTGATTCGAGGGGACAGGGGGCATACGAGCAGTACTTC. Its protein product is CATSDSRGQGAYEQYF. V usage is TRBV24-1 and J usage is TRBJ2-7; 12 bases line up with TRBD1. J was trimmed by 4 bases and V by 2 bases; bases with no gene match: 5. Germline V gene data show CDR1 as KGHDR and CDR2 as SFDVKD. The CDR3 consists of 16 residues.

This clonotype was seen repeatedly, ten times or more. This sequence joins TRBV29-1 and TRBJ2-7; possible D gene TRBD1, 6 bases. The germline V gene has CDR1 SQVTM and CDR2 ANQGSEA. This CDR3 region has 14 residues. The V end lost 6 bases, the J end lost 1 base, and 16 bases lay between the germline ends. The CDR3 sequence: CSVGTGPLSYEQYF. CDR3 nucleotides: TGCAGCGTGGGAACAGGGCCCCTTTCCTACGAGCAGTACTTC.

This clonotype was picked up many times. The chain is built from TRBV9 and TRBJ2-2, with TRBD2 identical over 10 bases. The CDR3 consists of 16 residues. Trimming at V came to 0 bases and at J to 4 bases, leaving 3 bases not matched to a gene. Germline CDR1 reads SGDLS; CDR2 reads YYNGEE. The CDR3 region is CASSVGSSGSTGELFF. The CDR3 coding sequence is TGTGCCAGCAGCGTAGGTTCTAGCGGGAGCACCGGGGAGCTGTTTTTT.

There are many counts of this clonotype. Here the CDR3 DNA reads TGCAGCGTGGGGCTGGGTACGCAGTATTTT. Its protein product is CSVGLGTQYF. This sequence joins TRBV29-1 and TRBJ2-3; a possible D gene is TRBD1 (5 bases). The CDR3 extends over 10 amino acids. Trimming removed 6 bases from V and 8 bases from J, with 9 bases in between. Germline V gene lookup returns CDR1 SQVTM and CDR2 ANQGSEA.

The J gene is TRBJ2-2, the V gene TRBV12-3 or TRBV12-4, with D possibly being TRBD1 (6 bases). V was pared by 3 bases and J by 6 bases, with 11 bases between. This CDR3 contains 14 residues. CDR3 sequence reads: CASSFSQGPGELFF. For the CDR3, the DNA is TGTGCCAGCAGTTTTTCACAGGGACCCGGGGAGCTGTTTTTT.

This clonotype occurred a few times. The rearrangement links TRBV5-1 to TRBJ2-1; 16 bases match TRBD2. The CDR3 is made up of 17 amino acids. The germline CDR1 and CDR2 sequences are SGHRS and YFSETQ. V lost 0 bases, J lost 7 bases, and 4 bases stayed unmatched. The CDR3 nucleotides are TGCGCCAGCAGCTTGGGGGGACTAGCGGGAGGGCCGAATGAGCAGTTCTTC. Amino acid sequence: CASSLGGLAGGPNEQFF.

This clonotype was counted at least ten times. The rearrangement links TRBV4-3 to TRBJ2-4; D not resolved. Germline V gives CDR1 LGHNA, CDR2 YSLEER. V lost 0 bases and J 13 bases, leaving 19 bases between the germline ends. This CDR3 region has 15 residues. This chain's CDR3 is CASSQDTASITRQYF. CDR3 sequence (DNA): TGCGCCAGCAGCCAAGATACAGCGTCTATTACGCGCCAGTACTTC.

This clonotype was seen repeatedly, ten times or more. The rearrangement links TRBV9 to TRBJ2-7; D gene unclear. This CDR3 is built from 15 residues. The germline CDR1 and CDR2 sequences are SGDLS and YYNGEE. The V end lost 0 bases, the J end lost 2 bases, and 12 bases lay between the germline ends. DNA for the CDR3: TGTGCCAGCAGCGTAGCCCATCTCCCGACCTACGAGCAGTACTTC. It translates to CASSVAHLPTYEQYF.

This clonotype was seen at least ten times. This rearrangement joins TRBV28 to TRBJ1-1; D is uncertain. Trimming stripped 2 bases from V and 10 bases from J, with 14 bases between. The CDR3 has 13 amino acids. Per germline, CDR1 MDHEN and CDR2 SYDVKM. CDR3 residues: CASSLAGLGLAFF. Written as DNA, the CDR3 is TGTGCCAGCAGTTTAGCTGGGCTAGGGTTAGCTTTCTTT.

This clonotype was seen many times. CDR3 sequence (DNA): TGTGCCAGCAGCTTAGGAGCGGGGGCGGTAGGGGAGCAGTACTTC. It is translated as CASSLGAGAVGEQYF. The chain links TRBV7-2 to TRBJ2-7, with TRBD2 matching over 8 bases. The ends lost 1 base at V and 7 bases at J; junction bases unmatched: 9. Germline V gives CDR1 SGHTA, CDR2 FQGNSA. The length of the CDR3 is 15 residues.